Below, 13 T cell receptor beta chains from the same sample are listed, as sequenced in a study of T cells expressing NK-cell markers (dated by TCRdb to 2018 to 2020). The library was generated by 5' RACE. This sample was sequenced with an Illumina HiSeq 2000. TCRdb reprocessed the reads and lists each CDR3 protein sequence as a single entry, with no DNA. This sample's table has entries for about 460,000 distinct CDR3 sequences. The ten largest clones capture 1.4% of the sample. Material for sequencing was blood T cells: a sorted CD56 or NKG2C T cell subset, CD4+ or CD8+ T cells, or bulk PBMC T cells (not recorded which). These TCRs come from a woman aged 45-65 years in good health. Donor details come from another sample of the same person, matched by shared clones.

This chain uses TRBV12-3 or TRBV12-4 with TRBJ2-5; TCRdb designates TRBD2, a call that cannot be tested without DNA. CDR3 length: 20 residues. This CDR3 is CASSPRVAGGQEFFSETQYF.

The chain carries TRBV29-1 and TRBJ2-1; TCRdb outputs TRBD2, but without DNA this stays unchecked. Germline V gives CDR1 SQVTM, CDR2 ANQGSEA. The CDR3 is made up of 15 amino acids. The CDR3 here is CSAGGASGSGNEQFF.

The CDR3 protein is CASSPMGGGRYTF. V usage is TRBV9 and J usage is TRBJ1-2; no DNA is available, so the TRBD1 call from TCRdb remains unchecked. The CDR3 loop spans 13 amino acids. Germline V lookup: CDR1 SGDLS, CDR2 YYNGEE.

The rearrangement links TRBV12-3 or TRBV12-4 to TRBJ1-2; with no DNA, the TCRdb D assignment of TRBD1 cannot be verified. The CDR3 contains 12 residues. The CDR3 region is CASSFPGKGYTF.

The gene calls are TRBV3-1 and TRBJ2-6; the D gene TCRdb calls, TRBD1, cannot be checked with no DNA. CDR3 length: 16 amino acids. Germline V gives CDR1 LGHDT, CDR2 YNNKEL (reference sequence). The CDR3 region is CASSQQTGAGANVLTF.

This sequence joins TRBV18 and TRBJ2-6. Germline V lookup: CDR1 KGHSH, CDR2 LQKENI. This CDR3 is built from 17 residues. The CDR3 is CASSPGSGNSGANVLTF.

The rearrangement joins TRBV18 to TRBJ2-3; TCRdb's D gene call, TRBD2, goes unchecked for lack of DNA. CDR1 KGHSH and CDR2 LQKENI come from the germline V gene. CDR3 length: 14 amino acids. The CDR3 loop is CASSVAGATDTQYF.

The CDR3 is CASSLRGTDTQYF. V gene TRBV12-3 or TRBV12-4 combines with J gene TRBJ2-3. CDR3 length equals 13 residues.

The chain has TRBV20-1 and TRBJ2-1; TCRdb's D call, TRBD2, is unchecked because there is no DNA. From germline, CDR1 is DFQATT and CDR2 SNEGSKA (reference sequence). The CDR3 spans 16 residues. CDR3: CSAREVGGLLYNEQFF.

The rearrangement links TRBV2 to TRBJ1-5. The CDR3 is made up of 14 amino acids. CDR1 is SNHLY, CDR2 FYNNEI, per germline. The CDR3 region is CASRRDFANQPQHF.

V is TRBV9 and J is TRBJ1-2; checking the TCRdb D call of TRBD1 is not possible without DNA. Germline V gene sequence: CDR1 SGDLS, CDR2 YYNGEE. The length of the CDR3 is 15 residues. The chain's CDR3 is CASSVAPRDGDGYTF.

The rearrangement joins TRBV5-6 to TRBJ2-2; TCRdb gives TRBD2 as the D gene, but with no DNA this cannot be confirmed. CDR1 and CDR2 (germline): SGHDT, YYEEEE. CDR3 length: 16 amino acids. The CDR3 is CASSRRQGGPTGELFF.

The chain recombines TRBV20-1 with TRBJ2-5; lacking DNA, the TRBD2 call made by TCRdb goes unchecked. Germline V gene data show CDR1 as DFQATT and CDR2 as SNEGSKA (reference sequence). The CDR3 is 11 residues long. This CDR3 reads CSGRDWETQYF.